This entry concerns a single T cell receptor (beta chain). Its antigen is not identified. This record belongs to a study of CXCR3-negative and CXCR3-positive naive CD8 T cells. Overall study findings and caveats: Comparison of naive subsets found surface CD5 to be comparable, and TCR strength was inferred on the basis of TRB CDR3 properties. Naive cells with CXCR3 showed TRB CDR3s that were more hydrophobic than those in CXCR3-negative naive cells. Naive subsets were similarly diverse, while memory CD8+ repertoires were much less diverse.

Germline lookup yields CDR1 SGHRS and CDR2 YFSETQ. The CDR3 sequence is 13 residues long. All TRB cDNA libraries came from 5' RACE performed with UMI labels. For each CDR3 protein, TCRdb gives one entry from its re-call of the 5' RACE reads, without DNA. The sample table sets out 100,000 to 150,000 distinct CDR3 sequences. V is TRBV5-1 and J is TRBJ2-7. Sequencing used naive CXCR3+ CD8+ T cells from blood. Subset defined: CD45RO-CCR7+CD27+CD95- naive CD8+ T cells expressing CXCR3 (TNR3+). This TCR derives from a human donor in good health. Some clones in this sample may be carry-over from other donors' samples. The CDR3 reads CASSLSGYYEQYF. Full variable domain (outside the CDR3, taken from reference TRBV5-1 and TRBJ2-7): KAGVTQTPRYLIKTRGQQVTLSCSPISGHRSVSWYQQTPGQGLQFLFEYFSETQRNKGNFPGRFSGRQFSNSRSEMNVSTLELGDSALYLCASSLSGYYEQYFGPGTRLTVT.